The clone carrying this T cell receptor beta chain was observed a handful of times. This sample is part of a study of spatial heterogeneity in lung cancer. Germline lookup yields CDR1 LGHDT and CDR2 YNNKEL (reference sequence). The CDR3 sequence is 18 residues long. Trimming left V 4 bases short and J 2 bases short, with 22 bases between. TCRdb re-analysed the 5' RACE reads in MiXCR, keeping a single row per CDR3 protein. The sample holds about 61,000 distinct CDR3 sequences, roughly 5.9% seen once. Time point: sample taken at primary tumor resection. Sequences were derived from PBMCs, sampled at surgery. This clonotype originated in a female donor with early-stage non-small cell lung cancer. This chain uses TRBV3-1 with TRBJ2-3; D possibly uses TRBD1 or TRBD2 (6 bases each). The CDR3 region has the DNA TGTGCCAGCAGCCTCCCAACCGGAGTAGGGGGACTCACAGATACGCAGTATTTT. Encoded protein: CASSLPTGVGGLTDTQYF.